This TCR beta chain is drawn from a study of blood T cell repertoires in COVID-19. On the study more broadly: From the United States, Italy and Spain came samples of acute and convalescent COVID-19. PBMCs, B-cell-depleted T cells, or T cells provided the cDNA or gDNA that made up the material.

This clone appeared a few times. J lost 7 bases, V lost 2 bases, and 9 bases had no gene match. This CDR3 is built from 17 residues. The V gene's germline CDR1 is LGHNA and CDR2 YSLEER. In the original analysis: Amplified reference gene primers provided the basis for estimating nucleated cell counts. Method: immunoSEQ multiplex PCR; TCRdb's copy keeps in-frame clones and lacks some. V, J and clone size derive from that table, while D and trimming were established from the DNA sequence. In the table there are over 100,000 clones, around 86% of which are singletons. This receptor was taken from a man aged 35 to 55 with acute or convalescent COVID-19. Sequencing used peripheral blood. This chain links TRBV4-3 with TRBJ1-6; 9 positions match TRBD1. CDR3 region: CASSQWFWTGDNSPLHF. CDR3 sequence (DNA): TGCGCCAGCAGCCAATGGTTTTGGACAGGGGACAATTCACCCCTCCACTTT.